The 23 T cell receptor beta chains below were found in one sample sequenced in a study of technical replicates of blood from several donors. The data were produced by immunoSEQ multiplex PCR, yet TCRdb's version contains in-frame clones alone and is incomplete. The sample consists of tens of thousands of clones, around 92% of them appearing once. The sample consisted of T cells isolated from PBMCs. All receptors come from a human donor in good health.

The chain has TRBV28 and TRBJ1-4; D is undetermined. Germline CDR1 is MDHEN and CDR2 is SYDVKM. Trimming removed 2 bases at V and 7 bases at J, with 11 bases between. The CDR3 has 14 amino acids. This chain's CDR3 is CASSLGGLGEKLFF. CDR3 coding DNA: TGTGCCAGCAGTTTAGGCGGATTAGGTGAAAAACTGTTTTTT. Looking up the rest from reference TRBV28 and TRBJ1-4 gives the full variable domain: DVKVTQSSRYLVKRTGEKVFLECVQDMDHENMFWYRQDPGLGLRLIYFSYDVKMKEKGDIPEGYSVSREKKERFSLILESASTNQTSMYLCASSLGGLGEKLFFGSGTQLSVL.

This clone showed up just once. J is TRBJ1-2 and V is TRBV7-9; 10 nucleotides line up with TRBD1. This CDR3 contains 14 residues. Germline lookup yields CDR1 SEHNR and CDR2 FQNEAQ (reference sequence). V trimming: 10 bases; J trimming: 2 bases; junction bases outside the gene matches: 7. For the CDR3, the DNA is TGTGCCACCAGTGGGGGACAGGGGAACTATGGCTACACCTTC. This codes for CATSGGQGNYGYTF.

The chain is built from TRBV4-3 and TRBJ1-2; 8 bases are shared with TRBD1. CDR1 and CDR2 from the germline V gene are LGHNA and YSLEER. This CDR3 comprises 16 residues. V trimming: 0 bases; J trimming: 6 bases; junction bases outside the gene matches: 9. This CDR3 reads CASSQDLLDRADGYTF. Here the CDR3 DNA reads TGCGCCAGCAGCCAAGATTTATTGGACAGGGCGGATGGCTACACCTTC.

The V gene is TRBV4-1, the J gene TRBJ1-1; D unresolved. The CDR3 totals 14 residues. Trimming cost V 6 bases and J 1 base, with 12 bases left between them. Germline CDR1 MGHRA, CDR2 YSYEKL. CDR3 residues: CASRQRHTNTEAFF. The CDR3 DNA follows: TGCGCCAGCAGGCAGAGACATACGAACACTGAAGCTTTCTTT.

This clone was seen just once. V usage is TRBV5-4 and J usage is TRBJ2-2, with a weak D call TRBD2 (5 bases). The CDR3 consists of 12 residues. Germline-derived CDR1 and CDR2 are SGHNT and YYREEE (reference sequence). The V end lost 5 bases, the J end lost 6 bases, and 8 bases lay between the germline ends. For the CDR3, the DNA is TGTGCCAGCAGGGAGGTGGCCGGGGAGCTGTTTTTT. Amino acids: CASREVAGELFF.

The chain joins TRBV9 to TRBJ2-3, with TRBD2 matching over 7 bases. J lost 4 bases, V lost 2 bases, and 7 bases had no gene match. The CDR3 consists of 15 residues. CDR1 SGDLS and CDR2 YYNGEE come from the germline V gene. The CDR3 coding sequence is TGTGCCAGCAGCGTGACCGGCGGGAGAGCAGATACGCAGTATTTT. Translation gives CASSVTGGRADTQYF.

J is TRBJ2-3 and V is TRBV10-3; D may be TRBD2 (6 bases). Trimming left V 2 bases short and J 2 bases short, with 14 bases between. CDR1 is ENHRY and CDR2 is SYGVKD in the germline V gene. The CDR3 extends over 16 amino acids. The CDR3 sequence is CAISELRDLITDTQYF. Here the CDR3 DNA reads TGTGCCATCAGTGAGCTCCGGGACTTGATCACAGATACGCAGTATTTT.

This chain connects TRBV4-1 to TRBJ1-5, with a possible D match to TRBD1 (5 bases). V lost 1 base, J lost 4 bases, and 11 bases lay in between. CDR3 length: 15 amino acids. Germline CDR1 and CDR2: MGHRA and YSYEKL. This chain's CDR3 is CASSQAWTLNQPQHF. The CDR3 bases are TGCGCCAGCAGCCAAGCGTGGACACTTAATCAGCCCCAGCATTTT.

V and J are TRBV9 and TRBJ2-7; 9 nucleotides align to TRBD1. The CDR3 is made up of 16 amino acids. Trimming cost V 2 bases and J 4 bases; bases outside gene matches: 10. Germline loops: CDR1 SGDLS, CDR2 YYNGEE. CDR3 residues: CASSVEPGQGRYEQYF. CDR3 in DNA: TGTGCCAGCAGCGTTGAGCCGGGACAGGGCAGGTACGAGCAGTACTTC.

The chain carries TRBV9 and TRBJ2-3, with D possibly TRBD2 on 6 matching bases. V was cut by 3 bases and J by 3 bases, with 11 bases left in between. Looked up from germline, CDR1 is SGDLS and CDR2 is YYNGEE. The CDR3 is made up of 14 amino acids. In DNA form, the CDR3 reads TGTGCCAGCAGCGCGTCAGGGAGGACAGATACGCAGTATTTT. This gives the protein CASSASGRTDTQYF.

The CDR3: CASRLAGGQYEQYF. For the CDR3, the DNA is TGTGCCAGCAGACTAGCGGGAGGACAATACGAGCAGTACTTC. The V call is TRBV5-4, the J call TRBJ2-7; 12 bases align to TRBD2. Germline CDR1 is SGHNT and CDR2 is YYREEE (reference sequence). The V and J ends lost 5 bases and 4 bases, in that order; junction bases with no gene match: 4. This CDR3 contains 14 residues. The complete variable domain, with remaining parts taken from reference TRBV5-4 and TRBJ2-7, reads ETGVTQSPTHLIKTRGQQVTLRCSSQSGHNTVSWYQQALGQGPQFIFQYYREEENGRGNFPPRFSGLQFPNYSSELNVNALELDDSALYLCASRLAGGQYEQYFGPGTRLTVT.

This clone was seen once. The rearrangement joins TRBV30 to TRBJ2-7, with 13 bases fitting TRBD2. Germline V gene sequence: CDR1 GTSNPN, CDR2 SVGIG (reference sequence). This CDR3 comprises 15 residues. Germline trimming cut 1 base from V and 1 base from J; bases unmatched to any gene: 1. CDR3 amino acids: CAWSGTSGSSYEQYF. Here the CDR3 DNA reads TGTGCCTGGAGTGGGACTAGCGGGAGTTCCTACGAGCAGTACTTC.

The V and J genes are TRBV28 and TRBJ2-1; 7 bases align to TRBD2. V lost 8 bases and J lost 0; bases outside the gene matches: 10. Germline lookup yields CDR1 MDHEN and CDR2 SYDVKM. The CDR3 spans 16 residues. CDR3 loop: CASGSAGDYSYNEQFF. The CDR3 region has the DNA TGTGCCAGCGGATCTGCGGGAGACTACTCCTACAATGAGCAGTTCTTC.

The chain links TRBV18 to TRBJ1-4; D remains ambiguous. V was pared by 3 bases and J by 0 bases, with 5 bases between. The germline V gene encodes CDR1 KGHSH and CDR2 LQKENI. The CDR3 length is 14 residues. This CDR3 reads CASSPAATNEKLFF. CDR3 coding DNA: TGTGCCAGCTCACCGGCGGCAACTAATGAAAAACTGTTTTTT. Drawing the rest from reference TRBV18 and TRBJ1-4, the complete variable domain is NAGVMQNPRHLVRRRGQEARLRCSPMKGHSHVYWYRQLPEEGLKFMVYLQKENIIDESGMPKERFSAEFPKEGPSILRIQQVVRGDSAAYFCASSPAATNEKLFFGSGTQLSVL.

The chain carries TRBV30 and TRBJ1-1, with D perhaps matching TRBD1 (5 bases). Germline-derived CDR1 and CDR2 are GTSNPN and SVGIG (reference sequence). The CDR3 spans 14 residues. V was cut by 5 bases and J by 4 bases, with 17 bases left in between. DNA for the CDR3: TGTGCCTGGGGGGGGGTAAGAAGAGGCACTGAAGCTTTCTTT. Protein sequence: CAWGGVRRGTEAFF.

V is TRBV13 and J is TRBJ2-2; a weak D match, TRBD1 (5 bases). Germline values: CDR1 PRHDT, CDR2 FYEKMQ (reference sequence). The V and J ends lost 8 bases and 3 bases respectively, with 10 bases between them. The CDR3 has 13 amino acids. The CDR3 nucleotides read TGTGCCAGCCCGGACAAATACACCGGGGAGCTGTTTTTT. Its protein is CASPDKYTGELFF.

CDR3 in amino acids: CASSVAGQGAWTEAFF. The DNA of the CDR3 is TGTGCCAGCAGCGTAGCGGGACAGGGGGCTTGGACTGAAGCTTTCTTT. The rearrangement uses TRBV9 and TRBJ1-1; 12 nucleotides align to TRBD1. The CDR3 is 16 residues long. Germline-derived CDR1 and CDR2 are SGDLS and YYNGEE. V was clipped by 0 bases and J by 5 bases; unmatched bases: 5.

The chain recombines TRBV19 with TRBJ1-1; a weak D match, TRBD1 (5 bases). This CDR3 region has 13 residues. V lost 11 bases, J lost 0 bases, and 13 bases lay in between. Germline CDR1 reads LNHDA; CDR2 reads SQIVND (reference sequence). Here the CDR3 reads CASTRTLNTEAFF. As DNA, the CDR3 is TGTGCCTCAACCAGGACACTGAACACTGAAGCTTTCTTT.

This chain connects TRBV11-2 to TRBJ2-7; D gene uncertain. V dropped 2 bases and J dropped 1 base, with 3 bases sitting between them. CDR3 length: 12 residues. Germline loops: CDR1 SGHAT, CDR2 FQNNGV. CDR3 bases: TGTGCCAGCAGCTTACAGTCCTACGAGCAGTACTTC. Its protein product is CASSLQSYEQYF.

The chain carries TRBV27 and TRBJ2-3; TRBD2 matches at 9 bases. V shed 6 bases and J 3 bases; nucleotides not matched to a gene: 7. CDR3 length equals 15 residues. Looked up from germline, CDR1 is MNHEY and CDR2 is SMNVEV (reference sequence). CDR3 coding DNA: TGTGCCAGCAGCCGCTTAGCGGGAGTTACAGATACGCAGTATTTT. It specifies CASSRLAGVTDTQYF.

The chain couples TRBV6-1 to TRBJ2-7; 7 bases are shared with TRBD1. Unmatched junction bases numbered 9, after V lost 4 bases and J lost 3 bases. The germline V gene has CDR1 MNHNS and CDR2 SASEGT. The CDR3 is made up of 15 amino acids. This chain's CDR3 is CASSVNPGQRYEQYF. The DNA for the CDR3 is TGTGCCAGCAGTGTGAATCCGGGACAGCGCTACGAGCAGTACTTC.

V usage is TRBV30 and J usage is TRBJ1-1; D remains ambiguous. CDR1 is GTSNPN and CDR2 is SVGIG in the germline V gene (reference sequence). The CDR3 loop spans 11 amino acids. V lost 1 base, J lost 7 bases, and 7 bases lay in between. DNA of the CDR3: TGTGCCTGGAGTGCCACACATGAAGCTTTCTTT. Amino acids: CAWSATHEAFF. The variable domain in full, with the rest retrieved from reference TRBV30 and TRBJ1-1, is SQTIHQWPATLVQPVGSPLSLECTVEGTSNPNLYWYRQAAGRGLQLLFYSVGIGQISSEVPQNLSASRPQDRQFILSSKKLLLSDSGFYLCAWSATHEAFFGQGTRLTVV.

The CDR3 is CASSAGTGDYEQYF. CDR3 in DNA: TGTGCCAGCAGTGCCGGGACAGGGGACTACGAGCAGTACTTC. The chain couples TRBV6-4 to TRBJ2-7, with 10 bases identical to TRBD1. The CDR3 sequence is 14 residues long. The V segment lost 4 bases and the J segment 3 bases; nucleotides outside the gene matches: 3. CDR1 and CDR2 from the germline V gene are MRHNA and SNTAGT.